The 29 T cell receptor beta chains below all came from one sample that was sequenced in a study of shared clonotypes between healthy human individuals. Method: immunoSEQ multiplex PCR; TCRdb's copy keeps in-frame clones and lacks some. This table has millions of clones, about 95% appearing once. CD45RO-negative, CCR7-positively selected cells formed the naive CD8 fraction, excluding terminally differentiated effector memory CD45RA+ cells. Sequenced input: naive CD8+ T cells sorted from blood. The receptors originated from a man aged 18 to 35 in good health.

The chain employs TRBV7-2 and TRBJ1-4; 8 bases map to TRBD1. Germline V gene lookup returns CDR1 SGHTA and CDR2 FQGNSA. This CDR3 has 17 amino acids. The junction had 9 bases not matched to a gene; V was cut back by 2 bases and J by 4 bases. The CDR3 spells CASSLFPGGPFNEKLFF. The DNA of the CDR3 is TGTGCCAGCAGCTTATTTCCAGGGGGCCCCTTTAATGAAAAACTGTTTTTT.

Worth noting for this clone: The same CDR3 also results from other DNA sequences found in this sample. J is TRBJ1-2 and V is TRBV27, with a tentative D call TRBD1 (5 bases). Germline V gene sequence: CDR1 MNHEY, CDR2 SMNVEV (reference sequence). This CDR3 comprises 14 residues. Trimming removed 6 bases from V and 0 bases from J, with 11 bases in between. The chain's CDR3 is CASSLQGANYGYTF. CDR3 in DNA: TGTGCCAGCAGCCTTCAGGGAGCTAACTATGGCTACACCTTC.

This clone was detected only once. The V call is TRBV5-5, the J call TRBJ2-5, with D possibly being TRBD2 (5 bases). Germline-derived CDR1 and CDR2 are SGHKS and YYEKEE (reference sequence). The CDR3 is 15 amino acids. The V end was cut by 0 bases, the J end by 0 bases, with 9 bases between. Written as DNA, the CDR3 is TGTGCCAGCAGCTTGGATCGGGGTTACCAAGAGACCCAGTACTTC. This sequence encodes CASSLDRGYQETQYF.

The chain uses TRBV28 and TRBJ2-3; D gene uncertain. Trimming took off 1 base at V and 0 bases at J, with 8 bases between the two ends. This CDR3 region has 15 residues. Germline assignment: CDR1 MDHEN and CDR2 SYDVKM. CDR3 sequence: CASSLYGRSTDTQYF. DNA of the CDR3: TGTGCCAGCAGTTTATACGGTCGGAGCACAGATACGCAGTATTTT.

The chain combines TRBV7-3 with TRBJ2-5; D perhaps matches TRBD1 (5 bases). Between the trimmed V and J ends, which lost 9 bases and 7 bases, there was a span of 15 bases. Germline V CDR1 and CDR2: SGHTA, FQGTGA. The CDR3 is made up of 12 amino acids. The CDR3 loop is CASGQGSGTQYF. In nucleotides, the CDR3 is TGTGCCAGTGGTCAGGGCTCGGGGACCCAGTACTTC.

The rearrangement uses TRBV7-9 and TRBJ1-6; maybe TRBD1 (5 bases). The CDR3 is made up of 17 amino acids. With 7 bases removed from V and 7 bases from J, the gap between germline ends came to 23 bases. Germline-derived CDR1 and CDR2 are SEHNR and FQNEAQ (reference sequence). The CDR3 coding sequence is TGTGCCAGCACCGGGGGGACCGCGAACCATCAAAATTCACCCCTCCACTTT. Residues: CASTGGTANHQNSPLHF.

This chain connects TRBV13 to TRBJ2-7, with 9 bases that match TRBD1. The trim removed 5 bases at V and 4 bases at J, leaving 9 bases unmatched. Per germline, CDR1 PRHDT and CDR2 FYEKMQ (reference sequence). CDR3 length equals 15 residues. CDR3 DNA sequence: TGTGCCAGCAGCGGAACCGGGACAGGGACTTACGAGCAGTACTTC. Encoded protein: CASSGTGTGTYEQYF.

The V call is TRBV5-1, the J call TRBJ1-6; a possible D gene is TRBD1 (5 bases). CDR3 length: 14 residues. V lost 2 bases and J 7 bases, leaving 10 bases between the germline ends. Germline CDR1 SGHRS, CDR2 YFSETQ. The CDR3 bases are TGCGCCAGCAGCTTTCAGGGTCCAAATTCACCCCTCCACTTT. As protein: CASSFQGPNSPLHF.

The chain employs TRBV7-2 and TRBJ2-5; 12 nucleotides agree with TRBD2. The CDR3 spans 16 residues. The J segment lost 5 bases and the V segment lost 5 bases, leaving 9 bases of the junction unmatched. Per germline, CDR1 SGHTA and CDR2 FQGNSA. Here the CDR3 reads CASSAEPGLAGETQYF. In DNA form, the CDR3 reads TGTGCCAGCAGCGCAGAGCCAGGACTAGCGGGGGAGACCCAGTACTTC.

This clone was seen once. The chain recombines TRBV7-2 with TRBJ1-2; 10 bases are a match to TRBD1. This CDR3 region has 18 residues. Germline V gene lookup returns CDR1 SGHTA and CDR2 FQGNSA. Unmatched junction bases numbered 15, after V lost 1 base and J lost 7 bases. The CDR3 here is CASSLDGGMGQGYSGYTF. In nucleotides, the CDR3 is TGTGCCAGCAGCTTAGATGGGGGCATGGGACAGGGGTACAGTGGCTACACCTTC.

In DNA, the CDR3 is TGCGCCAGCAGCCAAGAGGCCGCGGGGCCGCAGTACTTC. Its translation is CASSQEAAGPQYF. The rearrangement joins TRBV4-1 to TRBJ2-7, with D possibly matching TRBD2 (6 bases). This CDR3 contains 13 residues. Trimming took off 0 bases at V and 9 bases at J, with 12 bases between the two ends. The germline V gene encodes CDR1 MGHRA and CDR2 YSYEKL.

This chain uses TRBV11-2 with TRBJ2-3; D remains unclear. Trimming took 5 bases from V and 1 from J, leaving 13 bases between them. The CDR3 contains 15 residues. Germline CDR1 SGHAT, CDR2 FQNNGV. The CDR3 protein is CASSPLTFRTDTQYF. The CDR3 bases are TGTGCCAGCAGCCCCTTAACCTTTCGCACAGATACGCAGTATTTT.

The chain couples TRBV5-1 to TRBJ2-7; TRBD1 matches at 8 bases. Germline values: CDR1 SGHRS, CDR2 YFSETQ. The CDR3 spans 15 residues. With 0 bases clipped from V and 2 bases from J, the junction kept 4 bases outside the gene matches. The chain's CDR3 is CASSLGGQVPYEQYF. The DNA of the CDR3 is TGCGCCAGCAGCTTGGGGGGACAGGTCCCCTACGAGCAGTACTTC.

This clone was observed once. The chain carries TRBV6-5 and TRBJ2-1, with D perhaps matching TRBD1 (6 bases). Germline V gene data show CDR1 as MNHEY and CDR2 as SVGAGI. This CDR3 has 14 amino acids. The V end was cut by 5 bases, the J end by 8 bases, with 16 bases between. The CDR3 spells CASSQAGVTHEQFF. The CDR3 DNA sequence: TGTGCCAGCAGTCAAGCAGGGGTTACCCATGAGCAGTTCTTC.

The V call is TRBV6-4, the J call TRBJ2-2, with a possible D match to TRBD2 (6 bases). Germline V gene sequence: CDR1 MRHNA, CDR2 SNTAGT. The CDR3 totals 15 residues. Deletions cut 5 bases from V and 6 bases from J, with 16 bases between. CDR3 residues: CASSPRTGLPGELFF. In nucleotides, the CDR3 is TGTGCCAGCAGTCCCAGGACGGGACTTCCCGGGGAGCTGTTTTTT.

The genes are TRBV7-9 and TRBJ2-7, with D perhaps TRBD1 or TRBD2 (5 bases each). This CDR3 is built from 14 residues. CDR1 is SEHNR, CDR2 FQNEAQ, per germline (reference sequence). V was pared by 5 bases and J by 6 bases, with 17 bases between. CDR3 protein: CASSQSVWGSEQYF. In nucleotides, the CDR3 is TGTGCCAGCAGCCAATCGGTTTGGGGGAGCGAGCAGTACTTC.

The rearrangement joins TRBV6-4 to TRBJ2-2, with no clear D. Looked up from germline, CDR1 is MRHNA and CDR2 is SNTAGT. V was shortened by 1 base and J by 3 bases, with 12 bases between the two germline ends. The CDR3 has 16 residues. CDR3 loop: CASSDFFSRDTGELFF. CDR3 coding DNA: TGTGCCAGCAGTGACTTCTTTAGTCGGGACACCGGGGAGCTGTTTTTT.

V usage is TRBV30 and J usage is TRBJ2-3; 9 nucleotides agree with TRBD2. This CDR3 comprises 14 residues. CDR1 GTSNPN and CDR2 SVGIG come from the germline V gene (reference sequence). The V and J ends lost 4 bases and 0 bases, in that order; junction bases with no gene match: 2. CDR3: CAWTSGVSTDTQYF. The CDR3 DNA follows: TGTGCCTGGACTAGCGGGGTTAGCACAGATACGCAGTATTTT.

The J gene is TRBJ2-2, the V gene TRBV10-3; TRBD1 is a possible D gene (6 bases). The CDR3 runs 15 residues. CDR1 is ENHRY, CDR2 SYGVKD, per germline. Trimming removed 5 bases at V and 0 bases at J, with 10 bases between. CDR3 in amino acids: CAISPGTTNTGELFF. As DNA, the CDR3 is TGTGCCATCAGTCCCGGGACAACGAACACCGGGGAGCTGTTTTTT.

The rearrangement links TRBV7-2 to TRBJ2-1, with 9 bases that match TRBD2. V gave up 4 bases and J gave up 7 bases; unmatched junction bases: 11. The germline gives CDR1 SGHTA, CDR2 FQGNSA. This CDR3 has 16 amino acids. CDR3 sequence reads: CASSSPPGTSLNEQFF. DNA of the CDR3: TGTGCCAGCAGCTCCCCCCCCGGGACTAGCTTAAATGAGCAGTTCTTC.

The chain couples TRBV19 to TRBJ2-7; D is uncertain. The CDR3 has 16 residues. Germline CDR1 and CDR2: LNHDA and SQIVND (reference sequence). V was clipped by 6 bases and J by 0 bases, with 18 bases between them. The CDR3 region is CASSTSLSGYSYEQYF. Written as DNA, the CDR3 is TGTGCCAGTAGCACCTCCTTATCCGGCTACTCCTACGAGCAGTACTTC.

The gene calls are TRBV6-1 and TRBJ2-3; D remains ambiguous. Germline V gives CDR1 MNHNS, CDR2 SASEGT. The CDR3 is 18 amino acids. Trimming left V 2 bases short and J 6 bases short, with 24 bases between. In DNA, the CDR3 is TGTGCCAGCAGTGAACTATCCGGTCCCATTTCCCTGTCGGATACGCAGTATTTT. Encoded protein: CASSELSGPISLSDTQYF.

The chain uses TRBV6-5 and TRBJ2-3; possible D gene TRBD2, 5 bases. The germline V gene has CDR1 MNHEY and CDR2 SVGAGI. V lost 6 bases and J lost 6, with 16 bases in between. The CDR3 totals 14 residues. This CDR3 reads CASSSSLAFDTQYF. The CDR3 DNA follows: TGTGCCAGCAGCTCCAGCCTAGCCTTCGATACGCAGTATTTT.

V usage is TRBV27 and J usage is TRBJ2-5; no clear D gene. CDR3 length: 15 residues. CDR1 is MNHEY, CDR2 SMNVEV, per germline (reference sequence). V gave up 6 bases and J gave up 3 bases, with 17 bases separating them. CDR3: CASSRGATTEETQYF. The CDR3 nucleotides read TGTGCCAGCAGCCGAGGAGCAACTACGGAAGAGACCCAGTACTTC.

In regard to this clone: Its ends do not fully match the called genes, so a read error is possible. The V and J genes are TRBV7-7 and TRBJ2-7; TRBD1 is a possible D gene (6 bases). CDR3 length equals 15 residues. From germline, CDR1 is SSHAT and CDR2 FNYEAQ (reference sequence). CDR3 nucleotide sequence: TGTGCTAGCAGCCGGGGTACAGGGCCAGACGGCGAGCAGTACTTC. Protein sequence: CASSRGTGPDGEQYF.

The J gene is TRBJ1-2, the V gene TRBV6-5; no reliable D call. V shed 0 bases and J shed 8 bases, with 10 bases lying between them. CDR3 length: 13 amino acids. CDR1 and CDR2 (germline): MNHEY, SVGAGI. In DNA, the CDR3 is TGTGCCAGCAGTTACTCGATTTGGGGAGGCTACACCTTC. It is translated as CASSYSIWGGYTF.

CDR3 DNA sequence: TGTGCCAGCAGCCCCCAGGGGGCCTCCTACGAGCAGTACTTC. It specifies CASSPQGASYEQYF. This sequence joins TRBV9 and TRBJ2-7, with 8 bases lining up with TRBD1. J lost 0 bases, V lost 4 bases, and 3 bases had no gene match. This CDR3 is built from 14 residues. The germline gives CDR1 SGDLS, CDR2 YYNGEE.

The gene calls are TRBV30 and TRBJ1-3; no definite D call. Germline CDR1 reads GTSNPN; CDR2 reads SVGIG (reference sequence). The CDR3 is made up of 16 amino acids. V gave up 0 bases and J gave up 2 bases, with 14 bases separating them. As DNA, the CDR3 is TGTGCCTGGAGTGTACCGACGGAATTAACTGGAAACACCATATATTTT. It codes for CAWSVPTELTGNTIYF. Filled out from reference TRBV30 and TRBJ1-3, the complete variable domain reads SQTIHQWPATLVQPVGSPLSLECTVEGTSNPNLYWYRQAAGRGLQLLFYSVGIGQISSEVPQNLSASRPQDRQFILSSKKLLLSDSGFYLCAWSVPTELTGNTIYFGEGSWLTVV.

J is TRBJ2-7 and V is TRBV27; D not resolved. From germline, CDR1 is MNHEY and CDR2 SMNVEV (reference sequence). The CDR3 covers 13 residues. V was pared by 2 bases and J by 12 bases, with 17 bases between. The DNA of the CDR3 is TGTGCCAGCAGTTTAGACGGGTGGAGTAACTCGTACTTC. Its translation is CASSLDGWSNSYF.